The next 20 T cell receptor beta chains were all read from a single sample in a study of T-cell memory formation after mild COVID-19. TCRdb called the 5' RACE reads again in MiXCR, with one record for every CDR3 protein. The data show roughly 280,000 distinct CDR3 sequences, with about 16% seen just once and roughly a fifth held by the top ten. What was sequenced was PBMCs or a T cell subset sorted from them (not recorded which). These receptor sequences come from a man between 18 and 29 years old who had mild COVID-19 (a few samples of this study predate the infection). Cell type and time point are not known.

This clonotype has only a few counts. This chain links TRBV6-2 or TRBV6-3 with TRBJ2-5, with D possibly being TRBD2 (6 bases). CDR3 size: 12 residues. Per the germline V gene, CDR1 is MNHEY and CDR2 is SVGEGT. Trimming removed 7 bases at V and 5 bases at J, with 11 bases between. The CDR3 nucleotides are TGTGCCAGCAAGGACTATCGGGAGACCCAGTACTTC. This gives the protein CASKDYRETQYF.

There are a few counts of this clonotype. The chain combines TRBV7-3 with TRBJ1-1; 10 nucleotides agree with TRBD1. The germline V gene encodes CDR1 SGHTA and CDR2 FQGTGA. V shed 5 bases and J 4 bases; nucleotides not matched to a gene: 4. This CDR3 has 14 residues. DNA for the CDR3: TGTGCCAGCAGCCCCGGGACAGGGGCCACTGAAGCTTTCTTT. Amino acid sequence: CASSPGTGATEAFF.

In this sample, this clonotype turned up many times. The chain uses TRBV12-3 or TRBV12-4 and TRBJ2-7; D gene ambiguous. This CDR3 is 12 amino acids long. V lost 5 bases and J 5 bases, leaving 10 bases between the germline ends. CDR3 sequence reads: CASSRQWHEQYV. In nucleotides, the CDR3 is TGTGCCAGCAGTCGCCAGTGGCACGAGCAGTACGTC.

The sample holds a few counts of this clonotype. The chain recombines TRBV7-2 with TRBJ2-5, with D hard to call. Trimming cost V 4 bases and J 0 bases, with 15 bases left between them. The CDR3 has 16 residues. CDR1 SGHTA and CDR2 FQGNSA come from the germline V gene. CDR3 amino acids: CASSSIATVNQETQYF. CDR3 nucleotide sequence: TGTGCCAGCAGCTCCATCGCTACAGTTAACCAAGAGACCCAGTACTTC.

In this sample, this clonotype turned up a few times. The chain recombines TRBV6-5 with TRBJ2-6; D gene uncertain. The CDR3 runs 15 residues. Trimming pared 2 bases from V and 2 bases from J, leaving 7 bases between. Germline V gene sequence: CDR1 MNHEY, CDR2 SVGAGI. The CDR3 loop reads CASSYDRAGANVLTF. CDR3 bases: TGTGCCAGCAGTTACGACCGGGCTGGGGCCAACGTCCTGACTTTC.

This clonotype was seen more than once but under ten times. The gene calls are TRBV5-6 and TRBJ2-1, with D unresolved. CDR3 length equals 17 residues. Germline V gene lookup returns CDR1 SGHDT and CDR2 YYEEEE. Trimming pared 0 bases from V and 0 bases from J, leaving 13 bases between. The CDR3 DNA reads TGTGCCAGCAGCTTGGATTTTGCGTCCTCCTCCTACAATGAGCAGTTCTTC. Translated, it gives CASSLDFASSSYNEQFF. The variable domain in full, completed from reference TRBV5-6 and TRBJ2-1, reads DAGVTQSPTHLIKTRGQQVTLRCSPKSGHDTVSWYQQALGQGPQFIFQYYEEEERQRGNFPDRFSGHQFPNYSSELNVNALLLGDSALYLCASSLDFASSSYNEQFFGPGTRLTVL.

The CDR3 loop reads CSVRAGTEAFF. In nucleotides, the CDR3 is TGCAGCGTCCGGGCAGGTACTGAAGCTTTCTTT. The rearrangement links TRBV29-1 to TRBJ1-1, with unresolved D. The germline CDR1 and CDR2 sequences are SQVTM and ANQGSEA. This CDR3 comprises 11 residues. V lost 6 bases, J lost 5 bases, and 10 bases lay in between.

The chain combines TRBV5-1 with TRBJ2-3, with 8 bases fitting TRBD2. The germline V gene encodes CDR1 SGHRS and CDR2 YFSETQ. Trimming cost V 2 bases and J 0 bases; bases outside gene matches: 5. This CDR3 is built from 16 residues. The CDR3 loop reads CASSLAERGSTDTQYF. CDR3 DNA sequence: TGCGCCAGCAGCTTAGCGGAGCGGGGGAGCACAGATACGCAGTATTTT.

The V and J genes are TRBV6-2 or TRBV6-3 and TRBJ1-2; tentative D call: TRBD1 (5 bases). The V end was cut by 6 bases, the J end by 2 bases, with 13 bases between. There are 14 residues in the CDR3. Germline V CDR1 and CDR2: MNHEY, SVGEGT. The CDR3 DNA follows: TGTGCCAGCAGCCTCGGGACCCCCAACTATGGCTACACCTTC. As protein: CASSLGTPNYGYTF.

The V call is TRBV11-2, the J call TRBJ1-4, with 9 positions matching TRBD1. The V gene's germline CDR1 is SGHAT and CDR2 FQNNGV. The J segment lost 0 bases and the V segment lost 5 bases, leaving 10 bases of the junction unmatched. The CDR3 contains 18 residues. The CDR3 is CASSHRQGEITTNEKLFF. The CDR3 nucleotides are TGTGCCAGCAGCCATAGACAGGGGGAGATCACAACTAATGAAAAACTGTTTTTT.

This chain joins TRBV10-3 and TRBJ1-1; no clear D gene. V shed 0 bases and J shed 1 base, with 9 bases lying between them. CDR3 size: 15 residues. CDR1 and CDR2 from the germline V gene are ENHRY and SYGVKD. The CDR3 here is CAISESLVKNTEAFF. CDR3 bases: TGTGCCATCAGTGAGTCGTTAGTCAAGAACACTGAAGCTTTCTTT.

This clonotype was seen many times. This chain links TRBV6-6 with TRBJ2-7, with D unresolved. The V gene's germline CDR1 is MNHNY and CDR2 SVGAGI (reference sequence). V lost 6 bases and J 1 base, leaving 4 bases between the germline ends. The CDR3 is 11 amino acids. CDR3 sequence reads: CASRGSYEQYF. The CDR3 coding sequence is TGTGCCAGCAGGGGATCCTACGAGCAGTACTTC.

This clonotype was seen many times. V gene TRBV3-1 combines with J gene TRBJ2-2; no firm D call. The V gene lost 6 bases and the J gene lost 0 bases, with 14 bases spanning the gap. Per the germline V gene, CDR1 is LGHDT and CDR2 is YNNKEL (reference sequence). The CDR3 consists of 16 residues. The CDR3 loop reads CASSPTVSTNTGELFF. CDR3 sequence (DNA): TGTGCCAGCAGTCCGACCGTGTCCACGAACACCGGGGAGCTGTTTTTT.

This chain connects TRBV4-3 to TRBJ2-6; D ambiguous. The CDR3 runs to 18 residues. Germline lookup yields CDR1 LGHNA and CDR2 YSLEER. Trimming stripped 0 bases from V and 0 bases from J, with 12 bases between. The CDR3 sequence is CASSQDSGYNSGANVLTF. The CDR3 nucleotides read TGCGCCAGCAGCCAAGATTCAGGATATAACTCTGGGGCCAACGTCCTGACTTTC.

The chain is built from TRBV6-5 and TRBJ2-3; a weak D match, TRBD2 (5 bases). CDR3 size: 16 residues. Germline CDR1 is MNHEY and CDR2 is SVGAGI. V lost 5 bases and J 4 bases, leaving 19 bases between the germline ends. CDR3 protein: CASSNLDLTRPDTQYF. The CDR3 DNA reads TGTGCCAGCAGTAACCTCGACCTCACTAGGCCAGATACGCAGTATTTT.

This rearrangement joins TRBV6-1 to TRBJ1-1; D gene ambiguous. Trimming pared 6 bases from V and 3 bases from J, leaving 14 bases between. CDR3 length: 14 amino acids. In germline, CDR1 is MNHNS, CDR2 SASEGT. CDR3 amino acids: CASSLHGVDTEAFF. The DNA for the CDR3 is TGTGCCAGCAGCCTACATGGGGTGGACACTGAAGCTTTCTTT.

This clonotype was recorded many times. The J gene is TRBJ2-5, the V gene TRBV24-1, with TRBD1 matching over 8 bases. J was trimmed by 1 base and V by 3 bases; bases with no gene match: 3. The CDR3 consists of 15 residues. The germline V gene has CDR1 KGHDR and CDR2 SFDVKD. CDR3 amino acids: CATSDPGQGQETQYF. CDR3 bases: TGTGCCACCAGTGATCCCGGACAGGGCCAAGAGACCCAGTACTTC.

The chain couples TRBV5-1 to TRBJ2-2; possibly TRBD1 or TRBD2 for D (5 bases each). The V and J ends lost 4 bases and 7 bases respectively, with 17 bases between them. CDR1 and CDR2 (germline): SGHRS, YFSETQ. The CDR3 runs to 15 residues. CDR3 bases: TGCGCCAGCAGCAATAGGGACGGCCGGATCGGGGAGCTGTTTTTT. Translation gives CASSNRDGRIGELFF.

This clonotype was detected only a few times. This rearrangement joins TRBV12-3 or TRBV12-4 to TRBJ2-1, with a tentative D call TRBD1 (7 bases). This CDR3 comprises 13 residues. V was cut by 1 base and J by 9 bases, with 10 bases left in between. The CDR3 region is CASSLVQGGEQFF. The CDR3 region has the DNA TGTGCCAGCAGTTTAGTGCAGGGGGGTGAGCAGTTCTTC.

The J gene is TRBJ2-3, the V gene TRBV7-8; D gene unclear. Germline V lookup: CDR1 SGHVS, CDR2 FQNEAQ. The CDR3 spans 14 residues. The V end was cut by 5 bases, the J end by 0 bases, with 9 bases between. The CDR3 DNA reads as TGTGCCAGCAGCCGCATGGTTAGCACAGATACGCAGTATTTT. It is translated as CASSRMVSTDTQYF.